A selection of T cell receptor beta chains follows, all from one sample in a study of response to subunit inactivated influenza vaccine. TCRdb passed the RT-PCR reads through MiXCR, listing each CDR3 protein once. The data contain 300,000 to 350,000 distinct CDR3 sequences, around 22% of them seen just once; the ten biggest clones take up about a tenth. The source material was PBMCs from blood, sampled approximately 22 months after vaccination. These receptors were taken from a man aged 50 to 69 who received an inactivated influenza vaccine. Both conserved end residues are part of each CDR3. Fields, in order: D gene, V gene, clone size, J gene, CDR3 protein, CDR3 DNA. The D gene is left open where the match is weak. Where a row states a size, it is once, few, many or the class of an expanded clone; other rows omit it.

>NA|TRBV10-3|medium-sized|TRBJ1-5
CAISEFSNQPQHF
TGTGCCATCAGTGAATTCAGCAATCAGCCCCAGCATTTT
>TRBD2|TRBV13|few|TRBJ2-4
CASSPSPGTSPKNIQYF
TGTGCCAGCAGCCCTAGTCCCGGGACTAGTCCCAAAAACATTCAGTACTTC
>TRBD1|TRBV6-1|NA|TRBJ1-1
CASRRGQTNTEAFF
TGTGCCAGCAGACGGGGACAGACGAACACTGAAGCTTTCTTT
>NA|TRBV20-1|many|TRBJ1-5
CSAAFQPSNQPQHF
TGCAGTGCGGCCTTCCAGCCTAGCAATCAGCCCCAGCATTTT
>NA|TRBV29-1|NA|TRBJ1-3
CSVDLGLRNTIYF
TGCAGCGTAGACCTGGGACTTCGAAACACCATATATTTT
>NA|TRBV7-2|few|TRBJ2-7
CASSLFLVGSYEQYF
TGTGCCAGCAGCTTATTTCTCGTCGGCTCCTACGAGCAGTACTTC
>NA|TRBV20-1|NA|TRBJ1-1
CSASSSKAGAFF
TGCAGTGCTAGTTCCAGCAAGGCCGGAGCTTTCTTT
>NA|TRBV20-1|NA|TRBJ1-1
CRTDLNTEAFF
TGCAGGACAGACCTGAACACTGAAGCTTTCTTT
>TRBD1|TRBV6-2/TRBV6-3|NA|TRBJ1-5
CASSPWTGENNQPQHF
TGTGCCAGCAGCCCATGGACAGGGGAAAACAATCAGCCCCAGCATTTT
>TRBD2|TRBV6-2/TRBV6-3|NA|TRBJ2-1
CASSYVTGGQYNEQFF
TGTGCCAGCAGTTACGTTACGGGAGGGCAATACAATGAGCAGTTCTTC
>TRBD2|TRBV9|NA|TRBJ2-1
CASSVVSSGLSSYNEQFF
TGTGCCAGCAGCGTAGTATCTAGCGGGCTGAGCTCCTACAATGAGCAGTTCTTC
>TRBD2|TRBV20-1|NA|TRBJ2-3
CSARGGGPDTQYF
TGCAGTGCTAGAGGGGGGGGTCCAGATACGCAGTATTTT
>NA|TRBV10-3|NA|TRBJ1-5
CAISEGGGSNQPQHF
TGTGCCATCAGTGAAGGGGGTGGAAGCAATCAGCCCCAGCATTTT
>TRBD1|TRBV5-1|few|TRBJ1-1
CASSNRDRGPSNTEAFF
TGCGCCAGCAGCAACCGGGACAGGGGGCCCTCTAACACTGAAGCTTTCTTT
>NA|TRBV27|NA|TRBJ2-1
CASRTRYTVSYNEQFF
TGTGCCAGCAGGACCCGCTACACTGTCTCCTACAATGAGCAGTTCTTC
>NA|TRBV6-5|NA|TRBJ2-1
CASSYSTGLGYEEFF
TGTGCCAGCAGTTACTCGACGGGGCTTGGGTATGAGGAGTTCTTC
>TRBD1|TRBV9|NA|TRBJ1-3
CASSVATGTVGNTIYF
TGTGCCAGCAGCGTAGCTACTGGGACAGTCGGAAACACCATATATTTT
>TRBD1|TRBV20-1|NA|TRBJ1-5
CSARDLRQGIGQPQHF
TGCAGTGCTAGAGATCTCCGACAGGGGATTGGTCAGCCCCAGCATTTT
>TRBD1|TRBV5-1|few|TRBJ1-5
CASSLATGANQPQHF
TGCGCCAGCAGCTTGGCTACAGGGGCCAATCAGCCCCAGCATTTT
>NA|TRBV7-8|NA|TRBJ1-1
CASSLIVQRTLPNTEAFF
TGTGCCAGCAGCTTAATTGTACAGCGCACCTTACCGAACACTGAAGCTTTCTTT
>NA|TRBV15|few|TRBJ1-2
CATSRDGVHGVYGYTF
TGTGCCACCAGCAGAGATGGGGTCCATGGGGTCTATGGCTACACCTTC
>TRBD1|TRBV2|few|TRBJ2-5
CASTRTGVETQYF
TGTGCCAGCACCCGGACAGGGGTGGAGACCCAGTACTTC
>NA|TRBV12-3/TRBV12-4|many|TRBJ1-5
CASSLFLYSNQPQHF
TGTGCCAGCAGCCTCTTCCTATATAGTAATCAGCCCCAGCATTTT
>TRBD1|TRBV7-9|few|TRBJ2-7
CASSLPRQGQRGEQYF
TGTGCCAGCAGCTTACCCAGACAGGGACAAAGGGGGGAGCAGTACTTC
>NA|TRBV6-5|NA|TRBJ1-1
CASSYGQASNTEAFF
TGTGCCAGCAGTTACGGGCAGGCATCGAACACTGAAGCTTTCTTT